This T cell receptor beta chain was documented in a study of technical replicates of blood from a few donors (dated by TCRdb to about 2017). Library generation was performed with the immunoSEQ multiplex PCR assay. The source is immuneACCESS, and TCRdb retained only in-frame sequences with V and J called. Part of the clones is not carried over; for the studies checked, unresolved V genes explain less than half of this, and the remainder is unexplained. The sample table holds 11,000 to 15,000 clones, of which 84% were seen once. The ten largest clones add up to 10% to 13% of the sample. The germline V gene sets CDR1 to MDHEN and CDR2 to SYDVKM. At the junction V is shortened by 5 bases and J by 0 bases; bases outside the gene matches: 1. The CDR3 goes from the cysteine to the phenylalanine over 14 residues. Only the CDR3 DNA stays, 42 bases, in frame from base 1. With regard to this clone: Its antigen is still unknown. The record has no base qualities; no much larger clone is one base away.

The clonotype originates from a human donor in good health. Recombination linked TRBV28 to TRBJ1-5, and 7 bases in between align with TRBD1. Sequencing used PBMCs. This receptor has the CDR3 CASSQGGSNQPQHF. The DNA sequence reads TGTGCCAGCAGTCAGGGGGGTAGCAATCAGCCCCAGCATTTT.